This paragraph reports one T cell receptor (beta chain). Germline-derived CDR1 and CDR2 are SQVTM and ANQGSEA. V was trimmed by 3 bases and J by 3 bases, leaving 3 bases between them. This CDR3 has 12 residues. Clones were read by immunoSEQ multiplex PCR, and TCRdb kept only the in-frame ones, dropping some. The sample holds some 150,000 clones, around nine tenths seen once. This entry is derived from a study of blood T cell repertoires in COVID-19. For the study at large: Material from acute and convalescent COVID-19 was sourced from the United States, Italy and Spain. T cells, B-cell-depleted T cells, or PBMCs supplied cDNA or gDNA.

Sequenced sample: peripheral blood. The sequence derives from a woman in her 50s with active or convalescent COVID-19. This chain joins TRBV29-1 and TRBJ2-6; D unclear. The CDR3 sequence: CSVESGANVLTF. The CDR3 bases are TGCAGCGTTGAGAGTGGGGCCAACGTCCTGACTTTC.